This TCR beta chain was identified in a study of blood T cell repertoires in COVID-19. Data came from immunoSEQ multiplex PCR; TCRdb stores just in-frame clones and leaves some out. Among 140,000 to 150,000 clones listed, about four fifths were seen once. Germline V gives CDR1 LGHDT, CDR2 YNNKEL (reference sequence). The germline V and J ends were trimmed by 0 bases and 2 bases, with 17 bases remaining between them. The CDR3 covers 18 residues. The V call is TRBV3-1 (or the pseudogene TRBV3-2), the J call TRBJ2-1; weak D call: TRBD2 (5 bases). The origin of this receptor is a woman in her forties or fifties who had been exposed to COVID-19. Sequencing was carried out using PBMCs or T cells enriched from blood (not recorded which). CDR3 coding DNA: TGTGCCAGCAGCCAAGATGGCCTAGCACAACTGGCCTACAATGAGCAGTTCTTC. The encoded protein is CASSQDGLAQLAYNEQFF.